This T cell receptor beta chain emerged from a study of blood T cell repertoires in COVID-19. CDR3 length: 13 amino acids. Methods used by the authors: Amplifying reference gene primers gave estimates of nucleated cell counts. Assay: immunoSEQ multiplex PCR; the TCRdb copy retains only in-frame clones and omits some. That table is the source of V, J and clone size, and D and trimming were worked out from the DNA. Altogether fewer than 250,000 clones are present, roughly nine tenths being singletons, with the ten largest covering less than 1.5%. Sequencing was done on a sample of peripheral blood. The sequence was obtained from a man aged 30 to 39 with acute or convalescent COVID-19. The V and J genes are TRBV21-1 and TRBJ1-1; the table assigns TRBD1, which was not confirmed against the DNA. TRBV21-1 is a pseudogene locus. The CDR3 sequence: CASKGQANTEAFF. CDR3 DNA: TGTGCCAGCAAGGGACAGGCGAACACTGAAGCTTTCTTT.